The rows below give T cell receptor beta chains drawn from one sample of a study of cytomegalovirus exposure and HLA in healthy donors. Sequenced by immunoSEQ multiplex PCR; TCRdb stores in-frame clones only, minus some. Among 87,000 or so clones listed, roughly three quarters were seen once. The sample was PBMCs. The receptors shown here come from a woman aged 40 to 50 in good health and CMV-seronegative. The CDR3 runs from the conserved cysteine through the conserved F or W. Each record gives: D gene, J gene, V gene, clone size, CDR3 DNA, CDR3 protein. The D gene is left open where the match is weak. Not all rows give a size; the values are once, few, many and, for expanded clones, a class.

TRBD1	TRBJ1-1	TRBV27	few	TGTGCCAGCAGTTCGGGACAGGTGAACACTGAAGCTTTCTTT	CASSSGQVNTEAFF
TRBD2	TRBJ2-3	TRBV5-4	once	TGTGCCAGCACCCCGGGGGGGCCTACAGATACGCAGTATTTT	CASTPGGPTDTQYF
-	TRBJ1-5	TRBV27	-	TGTGCCAGCAGTTTTGGGCAGGGCAATCAGCCCCAGCATTTT	CASSFGQGNQPQHF
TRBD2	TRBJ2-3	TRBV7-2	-	TGTGCCAGCAGCCCCTTCAGCGGGGGGCCGGGGGATACGCAGTATTTT	CASSPFSGGPGDTQYF
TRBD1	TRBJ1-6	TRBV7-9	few	TGTGCCAGCAGCTTTAACAGGGGATTAGGCCTTAATTCACCCCTCCACTTT	CASSFNRGLGLNSPLHF
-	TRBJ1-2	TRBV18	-	TGTGCCAGCTCACCAATAGAGGGCGCAGTCTATGGCTACACCTTC	CASSPIEGAVYGYTF
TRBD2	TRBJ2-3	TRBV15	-	TGTGCCACCAGCAGAGGGGGAGGGGATTTCACAGATACGCAGTATTTT	CATSRGGGDFTDTQYF
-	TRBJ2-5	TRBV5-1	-	TGCGCCAGCAGCCTCCGGGACATTAAAGAGACCCAGTACTTC	CASSLRDIKETQYF
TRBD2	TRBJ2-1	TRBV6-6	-	TGTGCCAGCAGGCTGGACGGGAGGGGTAATGAGCAGTTCTTC	CASRLDGRGNEQFF
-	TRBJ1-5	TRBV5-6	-	TGTGCCAGCAGCTCCCGGGGGGCCGCGGAGCCCCAGCATTTT	CASSSRGAAEPQHF
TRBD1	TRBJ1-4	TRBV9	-	TGTGCCAGCAGCGGAATGGACAGGGCTAATGAAAAACTGTTTTTT	CASSGMDRANEKLFF
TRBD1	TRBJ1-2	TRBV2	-	TGTGCCAGCAGTGAAGCTGGGGTGGGAAGAAAAGGACAGGGGGTGTATGGCTACACCTTC	CASSEAGVGRKGQGVYGYTF
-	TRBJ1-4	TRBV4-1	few	TGCGCCAGCAGCCAAGAGTATGACACGTATTATGAAAAACTGTTTTTT	CASSQEYDTYYEKLFF
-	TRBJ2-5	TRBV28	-	TGTGCCAGCAGTACTATTTATGACGCGGAGACAGGAGAGACCCAGTACTTC	CASSTIYDAETGETQYF
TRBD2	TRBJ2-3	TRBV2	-	TGTGCCAGCAGTGACCTGGCGGGGGACACAGATACGCAGTATTTT	CASSDLAGDTDTQYF
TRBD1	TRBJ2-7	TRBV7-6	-	TGTGCCAGCAGCGTCGGGACAGATCCCTACGAGCAGTACTTC	CASSVGTDPYEQYF
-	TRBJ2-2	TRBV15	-	TGTGCCACCAGGCCGGCGGGGCCCATCGGGGAGCTGTTTTTT	CATRPAGPIGELFF
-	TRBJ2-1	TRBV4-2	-	TGTGCCAGCAGCCTCTCCGGGGGGCGAGACAATGAGCAGTTCTTC	CASSLSGGRDNEQFF
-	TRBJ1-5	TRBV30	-	TGTGCCTGGAGGGAGCGCCGAAACCCACAGGGCCGATGGCAGCCCCAGCATTTT	CAWRERRNPQGRWQPQHF